This is a list of T cell receptor beta chains from one sample in a study of blood T cell repertoires in COVID-19. TCRdb's copy holds only in-frame clones and misses some; the assay was immunoSEQ multiplex PCR. In the table there are 100,000 to 130,000 clones, 75% to 95% of which are singletons. The sequenced sample consisted of peripheral blood. These receptors all come from a young woman with acute or convalescent COVID-19. Both conserved end residues are part of each CDR3. The D gene is left open where the match is weak. Some rows have no size entry. The others give once, few or many, or a class for an expanded clone.

D gene	V gene	clone size	J gene	CDR3 DNA	CDR3 protein
NA	TRBV10-1	NA	TRBJ1-6	TGCGCCAGCAGTGTAGGGGTTAATTCACCCCTCCACTTT	CASSVGVNSPLHF
NA	TRBV12-5	NA	TRBJ1-2	TGTGCTAGTGGTTTGGGGGCCTACGGTCGCTACTATGGCTACACCTTC	CASGLGAYGRYYGYTF
NA	TRBV4-3	NA	TRBJ1-1	TGCGCCAGCAGCCCCATCGGGAACACTGAAGCTTTCTTT	CASSPIGNTEAFF
TRBD1	TRBV24-1	NA	TRBJ1-1	TGTGCCACCAGTGACCAAAGACAGGGAACTTTCTTT	CATSDQRQGTFF
TRBD1	TRBV6-5	NA	TRBJ1-1	TGTGCCAGCAGTACAGGGGGATGGGGCACTGAAGCTTTCTTT	CASSTGGWGTEAFF
NA	TRBV27	NA	TRBJ2-6	TGTGCCAGCAGTTTCGGGGCCCGGGGGACCGGGGCCAACGTCCTGACTTTC	CASSFGARGTGANVLTF
NA	TRBV5-1	few	TRBJ1-1	TGCGCCAGCGCGTGGGGCCAGGCCACTGAAGCTTTCTTT	CASAWGQATEAFF
TRBD1	TRBV4-2	NA	TRBJ2-7	TGTGCCAGCAGCCTTAGTGGACAGGGGGACTACGAGCAGTACTTC	CASSLSGQGDYEQYF
TRBD1	TRBV12-5	NA	TRBJ2-1	TGTGCTAGTGGTTTGGATAGACAGGGGGCTGGTGAGCAGTTCTTC	CASGLDRQGAGEQFF
TRBD2	TRBV6-2/TRBV6-3	NA	TRBJ2-1	TGTGCCAGCAGTGCCTCTAGCGGGAACCGCAATGAGCAGTTCTTC	CASSASSGNRNEQFF
TRBD1	TRBV7-2	NA	TRBJ1-6	TGTGCCAGCAGCCGGGACAGGGGGAATTCACCCCTCCACTTT	CASSRDRGNSPLHF
TRBD1	TRBV24-1	NA	TRBJ1-3	TGTGCCACCACCAGCGGAGGGGGCACTCCCCCTGGAAACACCATATATTTT	CATTSGGGTPPGNTIYF
TRBD1	TRBV29-1	NA	TRBJ1-2	TGCAGCGTTGAACCCTCCGGGACAGCCTATGGCTACACCTTC	CSVEPSGTAYGYTF
TRBD1	TRBV6-1	NA	TRBJ1-2	TGTGCCAGCAGTGAGTTCCAGGGGGCGCCCGGCTACACCTTC	CASSEFQGAPGYTF
NA	TRBV12-5	NA	TRBJ1-5	TGTGCTAGTGGTTTGGTGGGAGGTAGCAATCAGCCCCAGCATTTT	CASGLVGGSNQPQHF
NA	TRBV18	NA	TRBJ1-1	TGTGCCAGCTCACCAACCGCTGCCAGGCCAAAGGACACTGAAGCTTTCTTT	CASSPTAARPKDTEAFF
TRBD1	TRBV18	NA	TRBJ1-6	TGTGCCAGCTCACCCACAGGGGTGAATAATAATTCACCCCTCCACTTT	CASSPTGVNNNSPLHF
TRBD1	TRBV28	NA	TRBJ1-4	TGTGCCAGCAGTCAGGGGGAAGAAAAACTGTTTTTT	CASSQGEEKLFF
NA	TRBV11-3	NA	TRBJ1-2	TGTGCCAGCAGCTCCGGGTCTGTCGACTATGGCTACACCTTC	CASSSGSVDYGYTF
NA	TRBV6-5	NA	TRBJ1-1	TGTGCCAGCAGTTTGGTCCAGGGCAGAGGTGAAGCTTTCTTT	CASSLVQGRGEAFF
NA	TRBV19	NA	TRBJ2-7	TGTGCCAGTAGTACTCGACAGGAGACCTACGAGCAGTACTTC	CASSTRQETYEQYF
NA	TRBV28	NA	TRBJ2-3	TGTGCCAGCAGAGATAGCTCGACAGATACGCAGTATTTT	CASRDSSTDTQYF
NA	TRBV11-3	NA	TRBJ2-5	TGTGCCAGCAGCTTAGGCCGGACAGTTTGGTCCCAAGAGACCCAGTACTTC	CASSLGRTVWSQETQYF
TRBD2	TRBV25-1	NA	TRBJ2-5	TGTGCCAGCAGTGAGGGTCGCCTAGCGGGAGCCCAAGAGACCCAGTACTTC	CASSEGRLAGAQETQYF
NA	TRBV21-1	NA	TRBJ2-5	TGTGCCAGCAGCAAAGGCCCTAGCGGCGGGGGGACCCAGTACTTC	CASSKGPSGGGTQYF
NA	TRBV7-9	NA	TRBJ2-2	TGTGCCAGCAGCTCGCCGACTGCACCCGGGGAGGAGCTGTTTTTT	CASSSPTAPGEELFF
NA	TRBV9	few	TRBJ2-3	TGTGCCAGCAGCGTAGTTGGCGGGATGGCAACAGATACGCAGTATTTT	CASSVVGGMATDTQYF
NA	TRBV29-1	NA	TRBJ1-2	TGCAGCGTGGGTCTGCAGGGTGGCTACACCTTC	CSVGLQGGYTF
NA	TRBV4-1	NA	TRBJ2-5	TGCGCCAGCAGCCAAGGTCGGGCAGGGAAGGAGACCCAGTACTTC	CASSQGRAGKETQYF